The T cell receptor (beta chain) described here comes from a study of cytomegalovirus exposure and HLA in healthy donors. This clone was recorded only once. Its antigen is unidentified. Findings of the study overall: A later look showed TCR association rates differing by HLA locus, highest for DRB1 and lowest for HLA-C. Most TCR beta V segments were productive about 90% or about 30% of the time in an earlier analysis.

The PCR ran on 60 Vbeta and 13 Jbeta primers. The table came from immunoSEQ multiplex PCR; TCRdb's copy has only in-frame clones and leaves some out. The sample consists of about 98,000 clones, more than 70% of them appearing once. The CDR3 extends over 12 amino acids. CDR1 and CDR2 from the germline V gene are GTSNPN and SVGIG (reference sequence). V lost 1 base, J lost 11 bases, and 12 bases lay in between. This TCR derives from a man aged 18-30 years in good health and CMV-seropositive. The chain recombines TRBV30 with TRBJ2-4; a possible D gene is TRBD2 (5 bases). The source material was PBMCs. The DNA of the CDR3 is TGTGCCTGGAGTGCCGGAGGCACGTTTCAGTACTTC. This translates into CAWSAGGTFQYF.